What follows describes a single TCR beta chain. The data were taken from a study of blood T cell repertoires in COVID-19. Study details: COVID-19 samples collected from the United States, Italy and Spain covered acute and convalescent phases. PBMCs, B-cell-depleted T cells, or T cells were the source of the cDNA or gDNA that made up the material.

The CDR3 has 13 amino acids. The V gene end was trimmed by 3 bases and the J gene end by 6 bases; junction bases not matched to a gene: 4. Germline CDR1 reads SGHRS; CDR2 reads YFSETQ. Per the original data handling: Reference gene primer amplification gave estimated nucleated cell counts. Libraries were prepared by immunoSEQ multiplex PCR; TCRdb keeps only in-frame clonotypes and omits some of them. V and J calls plus clone size are reproduced from that table; the DNA served to infer D and trimming. The table has about 250,000 clones, around 81% seen once. Sequencing used peripheral blood. This TCR was recovered from a man in his forties or fifties with active or convalescent COVID-19. The rearrangement uses TRBV5-1 and TRBJ2-7, with TRBD1 identical over 9 bases. CDR3 nucleotides: TGCGCCAGCAGCTCGGGGACAGGGAGCGAGCAGTACTTC. This codes for CASSSGTGSEQYF.